These T cell receptor beta chains were read from a single sample in a study of blood T cell repertoires in COVID-19. TCRdb's table, derived via immunoSEQ multiplex PCR, lists solely in-frame clones and lacks some. The sample holds fewer than 500,000 clones, 87% seen once. Sequencing used PBMCs or T cells enriched from blood (not recorded which). Receptors originate from a woman aged 18-30 years who had recovered from COVID-19. Both conserved end residues are part of each CDR3. D genes are given only for firm matches. Some rows mark clone size as missing; the rest say once, few, many or name a class of expanded clone.

J gene	V gene	clone size	D gene	CDR3 DNA	CDR3 protein
TRBJ1-2	TRBV5-1	-	-	TGCGCCAGCAGCTTGGAGTCCGGGAGCGGCTACACCTTC	CASSLESGSGYTF
TRBJ2-3	TRBV7-3	-	TRBD1	TGTGCCAGCAGCGGACAGGGGCCCCTGGATTTT	CASSGQGPLDF
TRBJ2-7	TRBV6-5	-	-	TGTGCCACCGTAGCGGGACAGGGAGGTTACGAGCAGTACTTC	CATVAGQGGYEQYF
TRBJ2-3	TRBV14	once	-	TGTGCCAGCAGCCAAGGGGGACTACAGGGGGGTCCGGATACGCAGTATTTT	CASSQGGLQGGPDTQYF
TRBJ2-3	TRBV5-4	-	TRBD2	TGTGCCAGCAGCTCCCCTCGACTAGCGGGGGGCAATGTGGATACGCAGTATTTT	CASSSPRLAGGNVDTQYF
TRBJ1-1	TRBV4-1	once	TRBD1	TGCGCCAGCAGCCCGGGACAGGGACGAGAAGCTTTCTTT	CASSPGQGREAFF
TRBJ2-5	TRBV6-1	-	-	TGTGCCAGCAGTGAAAAGTGGGTCGGGGAGACCCAGTACTTC	CASSEKWVGETQYF
TRBJ2-3	TRBV5-1	-	-	TGCGCCAGCAGCTCCCCGGGGGGCGGGGGAGATACGCAGTATTTT	CASSSPGGGGDTQYF
TRBJ2-6	TRBV4-1	-	TRBD2	TGCGCCAGCAGCCAAGATCGGGGGGCTGGGGCCAACGTCCTGACTTTC	CASSQDRGAGANVLTF
TRBJ1-2	TRBV19	-	-	TGTGCCAGTAGTATAGAGGAACAGGGATTCTATGGCTACACCTTC	CASSIEEQGFYGYTF
TRBJ2-1	TRBV19	-	-	TGTGCCAGTAGCCTTGGAGATGAGCAGTTCTTC	CASSLGDEQFF
TRBJ1-6	TRBV6-5	-	TRBD1	TGTGCCAGACACAGGGGAAGCGATAATTCACCCCTCCACTTT	CARHRGSDNSPLHF
TRBJ1-3	TRBV30	-	-	TGTGCCTGGAGTGTACATACAGGGACGGGAAACACCATATATTTT	CAWSVHTGTGNTIYF
TRBJ1-1	TRBV12-3/TRBV12-4	once	-	TGTGCCAGCAGTCCGGGACAGAACACTGAAGCTTTCTTT	CASSPGQNTEAFF
TRBJ2-7	TRBV5-6	-	TRBD1	TGTGCCAGCAGCCTCCGGGACAGGGGGAGCGAGCAGTACTTC	CASSLRDRGSEQYF
TRBJ1-1	TRBV29-1	-	-	TGCAGCGTTGGAAGGGGCACAAACACTGAAGCTTTCTTT	CSVGRGTNTEAFF
TRBJ1-6	TRBV7-9	-	TRBD1	TGTGCCAGCAGCTTAATCCCAGGGACAGGGGGTTCACCCCTCCACTTT	CASSLIPGTGGSPLHF
TRBJ1-5	TRBV30	-	-	TGTGCCTGGAGTTCGTCCCCCAATCAGCCCCAGCATTTT	CAWSSSPNQPQHF
TRBJ2-3	TRBV3-1/TRBV3-2	-	-	TGTGCCAGCAGCCCCTCGCAAGTGGGAGGAGATACGCAGTATTTT	CASSPSQVGGDTQYF
TRBJ2-7	TRBV29-1	-	-	TGCAGCGCTACAGATTTCTACGAGCAGTACTTC	CSATDFYEQYF
TRBJ1-3	TRBV4-1	-	-	TGCGCCAGCAGCCAAAGAGTCCGGACTTCCCTTGGAAACACCATATATTTT	CASSQRVRTSLGNTIYF
TRBJ1-5	TRBV19	-	-	TGTGCCAGTAACCCACAAACCGGGACACCTAAGAATCAGCCCCAGCATTTT	CASNPQTGTPKNQPQHF
TRBJ2-1	TRBV5-1	-	-	TGCGCCAGCAGGGACCCCGGGGGTTTCGTTTGGTCCAGTGAGCAGTTCTTC	CASRDPGGFVWSSEQFF